These 32 T cell receptor beta chains came from one sample sequenced in a study of T cell clonality in common variable immunodeficiency. The method was immunoSEQ multiplex PCR; TCRdb's version includes in-frame clones alone and lacks a portion of them. Sampling found around 47,000 clones, none seen once. The sample comprised peripheral blood mononuclear cells. Receptors originate from a person aged 18 to 75 in good health.

This clone was detected many times. The covered CDR3 bases are TGTGCCAGCAGACGAACAGGGATGGGCGAG. Translation: CASRRTGMGE. The full CDR3 sequence reads CASRRTGMGEQYF. The rearrangement links TRBV12-3 or TRBV12-4 to TRBJ2-7; tentative D call: TRBD1 (6 bases). The read stops 3 residues short of the end of the CDR3; the missing end is completed from the germline J gene. This CDR3 is built from 13 residues. Trimming cost V 6 bases and J 6 bases, with 15 bases left between them.

This clone was detected ten times or more. The observed sequence ends 3 residues before the CDR3 terminus, with the missing tail filled in from the germline J gene. V usage is TRBV20-1 and J usage is TRBJ2-7; TRBD1 agrees at 11 bases. With V trimmed by 0 bases and J by 4 bases, 5 bases remained unmatched. This CDR3 has 15 amino acids. Germline CDR1 reads DFQATT; CDR2 reads SNEGSKA (reference sequence). CDR3 bases read: TGCAGTGCTAGAGAGACCGGGACAGGGGGTTACGAG. Its protein is CSARETGTGGYE. The entire CDR3 is CSARETGTGGYEQYF.

This clone was detected many times. With the read ending 3 residues before the CDR3 end, the germline J gene is used to fill in that end. V gene TRBV7-8 combines with J gene TRBJ2-2; the D gene is possibly TRBD1 (7 bases). This CDR3 region has 15 residues. CDR1 and CDR2 (germline): SGHVS, FQNEAQ. The V gene lost 1 base and the J gene lost 5 bases, with 11 bases spanning the gap. The CDR3 spells CASSLGSGGTGELFF. Partial CDR3 DNA: TGTGCCAGCAGCTTAGGGTCAGGGGGGACCGGGGAG.

At least ten counts were recorded for this clone. Sequencing ends 3 residues short of the CDR3 end; the germline J gene provides the rest. V is TRBV2 and J is TRBJ2-5; 7 bases agree with TRBD2. CDR1 is SNHLY, CDR2 FYNNEI, per germline. V was pared by 0 bases and J by 5 bases, with 6 bases of the junction left unmatched. This CDR3 contains 15 residues. CDR3 sequence: CASSEAGGDYETQYF. The sequenced part of the CDR3 DNA is TGTGCCAGCAGTGAAGCGGGGGGGGACTACGAGACC.

This clone has a count of ten or more. The read finishes 3 residues shy of the CDR3 end, and the germline J gene is used to complete it. The chain is built from TRBV20-1 and TRBJ1-1; a weak D match, TRBD1 (6 bases). Trimming left V 2 bases short and J 6 bases short, with 22 bases between. The V gene's germline CDR1 is DFQATT and CDR2 SNEGSKA (reference sequence). The CDR3 is 16 amino acids. The part of the CDR3 DNA that was read is TGCAGTGCTAGACTTATCAGGACAGCTCTGATGGCTGAA. This sequence encodes CSARLIRTALMAE. The whole CDR3 protein reads CSARLIRTALMAEAFF.

This clone was seen at least ten times. The read comes to an end 3 residues before the CDR3 does, leaving the germline J gene to fill in the end. This chain uses TRBV6-2 or TRBV6-3 with TRBJ1-2; 9 bases are a match to TRBD1. The CDR3 length is 13 residues. The V gene's germline CDR1 is MNHEY and CDR2 SVGEGT. Incomplete CDR3 DNA: TGTGCCAGCAGAGCGACCGGGACAGGGGGC. It yields the protein CASRATGTGG. The whole CDR3 protein reads CASRATGTGGYTF.

This clone was recorded many times. Sequencing ends 3 residues short of the CDR3 end; the germline J gene provides the rest. The rearrangement joins TRBV9 to TRBJ2-1, with TRBD2 identical over 13 bases. The CDR3 has 15 residues. Germline V gene lookup returns CDR1 SGDLS and CDR2 YYNGEE. V lost 0 bases, J lost 9 bases, and 3 bases stayed unmatched. The sequenced part of the CDR3 DNA is TGTGCCAGCAGCGTAGGACTAGCGGGAGGTACTGAG. This codes for CASSVGLAGGTE. The whole CDR3 reads CASSVGLAGGTEQFF.

This clone showed up just a few times. A much larger clone differs by one base, so this may be a read error. The read is 3 residues too short to cover the CDR3 end, so that end is filled in from the germline J gene. Other DNA sequences in this sample translate to the same CDR3. The V and J genes are TRBV7-9 and TRBJ1-1; D may be TRBD1 (6 bases). The CDR3 is 12 amino acids. Per the germline V gene, CDR1 is SEHNR and CDR2 is FQNEAQ (reference sequence). The CDR3 spells CASSYVRGDAFF. The sequenced part of the CDR3 DNA is TGTGCCAGCAGCTATGTCAGGGGTGAC.

A note on this clone: The sequence runs out 3 residues before the end of the CDR3; the remainder is reconstructed from the germline J gene. The rearrangement joins TRBV7-9 to TRBJ2-4; TRBD1 matches at 7 bases. The CDR3 extends over 15 amino acids. Germline-derived CDR1 and CDR2 are SEHNR and FQNEAQ (reference sequence). The sequenced CDR3 bases are TGTGCCTGCTCCCGGGACAGCCGCCTTAACTATGGT. It codes for CACSRDSRLNYG. The complete CDR3 reads CACSRDSRLNYGQYF.

This clone occurred many times. The CDR3 is cut off 3 residues early in the read; its end comes from the germline J gene. The rearrangement joins TRBV5-1 to TRBJ1-1, with a weak D call TRBD1 (6 bases). The CDR3 is made up of 15 amino acids. Trimming removed 2 bases from V and 1 base from J, with 12 bases in between. The germline V gene encodes CDR1 SGHRS and CDR2 YFSETQ. Partial CDR3 DNA: TGCGCCAGCAGCTTATCAGGGGCCTCGAACACTGAA. Translated, it gives CASSLSGASNTE. The full CDR3 protein is CASSLSGASNTEAFF.

This clone was recorded at least ten times. From the germline J gene comes the end of the CDR3, since the read stops 3 residues before it. V usage is TRBV15 and J usage is TRBJ2-1; 10 bases map to TRBD1. The CDR3 is made up of 14 amino acids. V lost 9 bases to trimming and J lost 5 bases; unmatched junction nucleotides: 7. Germline V lookup: CDR1 LNHNV, CDR2 YYDKDF (reference sequence). The CDR3 loop is CATEPGQGNNEQFF. CDR3 DNA, as far as it was read: TGTGCCACGGAACCGGGACAGGGGAACAATGAG.

This clone has a count of ten or more. The CDR3 DNA, read in part, is TGTGCCAGCAGCTTGACACGGGGGAAATCCGGGGAG. This encodes CASSLTRGKSGE. The full-length CDR3 reads as CASSLTRGKSGELFF. The chain couples TRBV7-9 to TRBJ2-2; TRBD2 might be the D (6 bases). The sequence runs out 3 residues before the end of the CDR3; the remainder is reconstructed from the germline J gene. Germline V lookup: CDR1 SEHNR, CDR2 FQNEAQ (reference sequence). The CDR3 is 15 residues long. Trimming shortened V by 3 bases and J by 6 bases, and 14 bases separated the two germline ends.

This clone was detected a few times. The read ends 3 residues before the CDR3 terminus; that terminus is restored from the germline J gene. V gene TRBV7-9 combines with J gene TRBJ2-2; the D gene is possibly TRBD1 (6 bases). CDR3 size: 12 residues. CDR1 and CDR2 (germline): SEHNR, FQNEAQ (reference sequence). The CDR3 region is CASSLVQGLLFF. The sequenced CDR3 bases are TGTGCCAGCAGCTTAGTACAGGGCTTG.

In its sample, this clone was seen many times. Sequencing ends 3 residues short of the CDR3 end; the germline J gene provides the rest. J is TRBJ1-1 and V is TRBV5-1; 8 bases are a match to TRBD1. The CDR3 is 14 amino acids. CDR1 and CDR2 from the germline V gene are SGHRS and YFSETQ. Trimming removed 5 bases from V and 1 base from J; junction bases left unmatched: 4. CDR3 DNA (partial): TGCGCCAGCAGTCGGACAGGGACGAACACTGAA. This codes for CASSRTGTNTE. The complete CDR3 sequence is CASSRTGTNTEAFF.

There are many counts of this clone. Coverage ceases 3 residues before the CDR3 finishes, and the germline J gene fills in the end. The chain couples TRBV4-2 to TRBJ2-7, with D maybe TRBD2 (5 bases). The CDR3 contains 15 residues. The ends were cut back, 0 bases at V and 3 bases at J, with 12 bases in the middle. From germline, CDR1 is LGHNA and CDR2 YNFKEQ. The CDR3 bases that were read are TGTGCCAGCAGCCAAGATTTCGCTAGCAGCTACGAG. Its translation: CASSQDFASSYE. The CDR3 reads in full as CASSQDFASSYEQYF.

This clone was counted many times. The read terminates 3 residues before the CDR3 end, so the remaining end is supplied by the germline J gene. The chain recombines TRBV2 with TRBJ2-7; 7 nucleotides agree with TRBD1. CDR1 and CDR2 (germline): SNHLY, FYNNEI. J lost 2 bases, V lost 7 bases, and 8 bases had no gene match. The CDR3 runs 14 residues. The sequenced CDR3 bases are TGTGCCAGCATTAGGGACAGTGCCACCTACGAG. This translates into CASIRDSATYE. In full, the CDR3 is CASIRDSATYEQYF.

This clone has at least ten counts. Read coverage stops 3 residues before the CDR3 terminus; the germline J gene supplies the remainder. This sequence joins TRBV6-4 and TRBJ1-6, with D perhaps TRBD1 (5 bases). V was shortened by 0 bases and J by 7 bases, with 13 bases between the two germline ends. Germline lookup yields CDR1 MRHNA and CDR2 SNTAGT. The CDR3 totals 16 residues. The CDR3 sequence: CASSDSSGRGNSPLHF. The covered CDR3 bases are TGTGCCAGCAGTGACTCGAGCGGACGGGGGAATTCACCC.

This clone has at least ten counts. The read terminates 3 residues ahead of where the CDR3 ends, so the germline J gene completes it. The chain is built from TRBV2 and TRBJ1-4, with D hard to call. V lost 3 bases and J 7 bases, leaving 24 bases between the germline ends. The CDR3 is made up of 18 amino acids. The germline V gene encodes CDR1 SNHLY and CDR2 FYNNEI. The CDR3 protein is CASSDKAFTFKSGEKLFF. The covered CDR3 bases are TGTGCCAGCAGTGACAAGGCCTTCACGTTCAAAAGTGGTGAAAAA.

This clone appeared many times. The read stops 3 residues short of the end of the CDR3; the missing end is completed from the germline J gene. V usage is TRBV10-3 and J usage is TRBJ1-5; D is possibly TRBD1 (6 bases). The CDR3 extends over 14 amino acids. Trimming removed 6 bases from V and 4 bases from J, with 13 bases in between. Germline CDR1 and CDR2: ENHRY and SYGVKD. The CDR3 here is CAIRDDRSNQPQHF. CDR3 DNA, as far as it was read: TGTGCCATCAGAGATGACAGGTCTAATCAGCCC.

This clone was seen repeatedly, ten times or more. The read terminates 3 residues before the CDR3 end, so the remaining end is supplied by the germline J gene. The rearrangement uses TRBV15 and TRBJ1-4; 9 positions agree with TRBD1. Trimming took 1 base from V and 6 from J; bases not matched to a gene: 6. This CDR3 is built from 16 residues. Looked up from germline, CDR1 is LNHNV and CDR2 is YYDKDF (reference sequence). CDR3 DNA, as far as it was read: TGTGCCACCAGCAGAGTAAAGTGGACAGGGGATGAAAAA. Translating it yields CATSRVKWTGDEK. The full CDR3 reads CATSRVKWTGDEKLFF. Full variable domain (rest looked up from reference TRBV15 and TRBJ1-4): DAMVIQNPRYQVTQFGKPVTLSCSQTLNHNVMYWYQQKSSQAPKLLFHYYDKDFNNEADTPDNFQSRRPNTSFCFLDIRSPGLGDTAMYLCATSRVKWTGDEKLFFGSGTQLSVL.

This clone appeared many times. The CDR3 end is not reached by the read, which stops 3 residues before it; the germline J gene fills it in. The rearrangement links TRBV12-3 or TRBV12-4 to TRBJ2-7; D is perhaps TRBD1 (5 bases). The CDR3 runs to 14 residues. The V gene lost 4 bases and the J gene lost 0 bases, with 10 bases spanning the gap. The CDR3 sequence is CASSWNRNSYEQYF. The CDR3 DNA, read in part, is TGTGCCAGCAGTTGGAACAGGAACTCCTACGAG.

This clone was detected many times. The read terminates 3 residues before the CDR3 end, so the remaining end is supplied by the germline J gene. The rearrangement links TRBV28 to TRBJ2-5; 9 bases are shared with TRBD2. This CDR3 region has 15 residues. V was clipped by 6 bases and J by 5 bases; unmatched bases: 10. CDR1 MDHEN and CDR2 SYDVKM come from the germline V gene. The part of the CDR3 DNA that was read is TGTGCCAGCAGACGCGGGGGGGCCGGTAGCGAGACC. Amino acids: CASRRGGAGSET. The full CDR3 is CASRRGGAGSETQYF.

This clone was recorded at least ten times. The DNA ends 3 residues before the CDR3 does, and the rest of the CDR3 is filled in from the germline J gene. Other DNA sequences in this specimen translate into the identical CDR3. This sequence joins TRBV5-1 and TRBJ2-2; TRBD1 might be the D (8 bases). The germline CDR1 and CDR2 sequences are SGHRS and YFSETQ. The CDR3 contains 16 residues. Deletions cut 2 bases from V and 7 bases from J, with 18 bases between. The CDR3 region is CASSLTGGVYIGELFF. The CDR3 bases that were read are TGCGCCAGCAGCTTAACAGGGGGGGTATACATCGGGGAG.

This clone was seen many times. The CDR3 end falls 3 residues outside the read, so it is completed with the germline J gene. The V gene is TRBV5-4, the J gene TRBJ2-2; TRBD2 matches 8 bases. The CDR3 is 14 residues long. Germline CDR1 SGHNT, CDR2 YYREEE (reference sequence). This CDR3 is CASSFGGGPAGLFF. The sequenced CDR3 bases are TGTGCCAGCAGCTTCGGCGGGGGGCCGGCGGGG.

This clone has at least ten counts. With the read ending 3 residues before the CDR3 end, the germline J gene is used to fill in that end. V and J are TRBV13 and TRBJ2-7, with 7 bases that match TRBD2. The CDR3 sequence is 17 residues long. Germline-derived CDR1 and CDR2 are PRHDT and FYEKMQ (reference sequence). After removal of 1 base from V and 0 bases from J, the junction contained 9 bases not matched to a gene. CDR3 DNA (partial): TGTGCCAGCAGCTTAGTGGCTAGCGGAAAAAGCTCCTACGAG. It codes for CASSLVASGKSSYE. The whole CDR3 is CASSLVASGKSSYEQYF. Drawing the rest from reference TRBV13 and TRBJ2-7, the complete variable domain is AAGVIQSPRHLIKEKRETATLKCYPIPRHDTVYWYQQGPGQDPQFLISFYEKMQSDKGSIPDRFSAQQFSDYHSELNMSSLELGDSALYFCASSLVASGKSSYEQYFGPGTRLTVT.

This clone appeared many times. From the germline J gene comes the end of the CDR3, since the read stops 3 residues before it. This chain joins TRBV3-1 (or the pseudogene TRBV3-2) and TRBJ1-2; tentatively, D is TRBD1 (5 bases). The length of the CDR3 is 14 residues. Germline V gives CDR1 LGHDT, CDR2 YNNKEL (reference sequence). V was cut by 3 bases and J by 3 bases, with 11 bases left in between. The CDR3 reads CASSHLTGDYGYTF. CDR3 DNA (partial): TGTGCCAGCAGCCATTTAACGGGGGACTATGGC.

This clone was counted ten times or more. The read ends 3 residues shy of where the CDR3 ends; the end is completed using the germline J gene. This sequence joins TRBV6-2 or TRBV6-3 and TRBJ1-1, with 9 bases identical to TRBD1. The CDR3 is made up of 13 amino acids. J gave up 4 bases and V 6 bases, and 3 bases lay outside the gene matches. Germline V gene data show CDR1 as MNHEY and CDR2 as SVGEGT. The CDR3: CASRRTGATEAFF. The sequenced CDR3 bases are TGTGCCAGCAGGAGGACAGGGGCCACTGAA.

This clone appeared many times. The CDR3 end is not reached by the read, which stops 3 residues before it; the germline J gene fills it in. The chain has TRBV11-3 and TRBJ2-2; D is possibly TRBD1 (6 bases). This CDR3 contains 13 residues. Per the germline V gene, CDR1 is SGHNT and CDR2 is YENEEA. With 10 bases removed from V and 5 bases from J, the gap between germline ends came to 14 bases. CDR3 DNA (partial): TGTGCCACCGAGCCCAGGGGTACCGGGGAG. Its protein is CATEPRGTGE. The CDR3 in full is CATEPRGTGELFF.

This clone came up many times. Incomplete CDR3 DNA: TGTGCCAGCAGTGGGGGACTAGCGAACACCGGGGAG. It translates to CASSGGLANTGE. The whole CDR3 reads CASSGGLANTGELFF. The rearrangement uses TRBV2 and TRBJ2-2; 8 positions match TRBD2. Coverage ceases 3 residues before the CDR3 finishes, and the germline J gene fills in the end. Germline loops: CDR1 SNHLY, CDR2 FYNNEI. Unmatched junction bases numbered 1, after V lost 4 bases and J lost 0 bases. CDR3 length equals 15 residues.

Ten or more counts support this clone. The read is 3 residues too short to cover the CDR3 end, so that end is filled in from the germline J gene. The chain recombines TRBV5-1 with TRBJ1-1, with D maybe TRBD1 (5 bases). Trimming removed 0 bases from V and 4 bases from J, with 13 bases in between. The CDR3 contains 15 residues. Germline V gives CDR1 SGHRS, CDR2 YFSETQ. CDR3 residues: CASSLEGGRGTEAFF. The sequenced part of the CDR3 DNA is TGCGCCAGCAGCTTGGAGGGTGGGAGGGGCACTGAA.

This clone appeared many times. The CDR3 goes on 3 residues after the read ends, and that part is filled in from the germline J gene. The V call is TRBV20-1, the J call TRBJ2-3; 7 bases map to TRBD2. CDR3 length equals 14 residues. The V gene's germline CDR1 is DFQATT and CDR2 SNEGSKA (reference sequence). This CDR3 is CSARGGGGDQPQYF. The covered CDR3 bases are TGCAGTGCTAGAGGGGGGGGAGGTGATCAGCCG.

This clone was seen many times. The read finishes 3 residues shy of the CDR3 end, and the germline J gene is used to complete it. The chain recombines TRBV5-1 with TRBJ2-1, with 7 bases lining up with TRBD2. This CDR3 comprises 14 residues. CDR1 is SGHRS and CDR2 is YFSETQ in the germline V gene. V trimming: 7 bases; J trimming: 6 bases; junction bases outside the gene matches: 10. This CDR3 is CASERGLEGNEQFF. The CDR3 bases that were read are TGCGCCAGCGAAAGAGGACTAGAGGGCAATGAG.